The 26 T cell receptor beta chains below all came from one sample that was sequenced in a study of Graves' ophthalmopathy and Graves' hyperthyroidism. Amplification of TCR beta CDR3 regions used RNA transcripts. First-round RT-PCR used HTBI primers; second-round multiplex PCR followed. TCRdb re-called the multiplex PCR reads with MiXCR, one entry per CDR3 protein. Here the sample spans 500,000 to 700,000 distinct CDR3 sequences, about a fifth being singletons. Sequencing was carried out using peripheral blood. The receptor source for this set is a woman in her late teens or twenties with stable Graves' hyperthyroidism. Some clones in this sample may be carry-over from other donors' samples.

As to this clonotype: Given a much more abundant clone one base away, this may be a read error. The rearrangement uses TRBV20-1 and TRBJ1-5; D uncertain. V was pared by 4 bases and J by 0 bases, with 10 bases between. Looked up from germline, CDR1 is DFQATT and CDR2 is SNEGSKA (reference sequence). This CDR3 has 14 amino acids. CDR3 coding DNA: TGCAGTGCTACCCGGGGAAATAGCAATCAGCCCCAGCATTTT. Translated, it gives CSATRGNSNQPQHF.

This clonotype was counted a few times. The chain has TRBV28 and TRBJ2-2, with TRBD1 matching 9 bases. Germline V CDR1 and CDR2: MDHEN, SYDVKM. After removal of 9 bases from V and 3 bases from J, the junction contained 8 bases not matched to a gene. This CDR3 spans 15 amino acids. The CDR3 DNA reads TGTGCCAGTCACCGGGACAGGGACGACACCGGGGAGCTGTTTTTT. Translated, it gives CASHRDRDDTGELFF.

This clonotype was seen a handful of times. The rearrangement joins TRBV12-3 or TRBV12-4 to TRBJ2-6; D not certain. V shed 5 bases and J shed 0 bases, with 8 bases lying between them. The CDR3 spans 15 residues. The CDR3 DNA follows: TGTGCCAGCAGTAAGACCGGCTCTGGGGCCAACGTCCTGACTTTC. This encodes CASSKTGSGANVLTF.

This clonotype appeared many times. This chain links TRBV27 with TRBJ2-7; D perhaps matches TRBD2 (6 bases). CDR3 length equals 17 residues. V was pared by 2 bases and J by 1 base, with 18 bases between. CDR1 is MNHEY, CDR2 SMNVEV, per germline (reference sequence). CDR3 in amino acids: CASSLKYPGLTSYEQYF. In DNA form, the CDR3 reads TGTGCCAGCAGTTTAAAGTATCCGGGACTCACATCCTACGAGCAGTACTTC.

This clonotype was found many times. The CDR3 loop is CASSLIPSGETQYF. In DNA form, the CDR3 reads TGTGCCAGCAGTTTAATACCGTCTGGAGAGACCCAGTACTTC. The rearrangement uses TRBV27 and TRBJ2-5; D gene ambiguous. The V end was cut by 2 bases, the J end by 4 bases, with 11 bases between. The CDR3 consists of 14 residues. Germline loops: CDR1 MNHEY, CDR2 SMNVEV (reference sequence).

The sample holds many counts of this clonotype. The V call is TRBV2, the J call TRBJ2-7, with D possibly matching TRBD2 (5 bases). The ends were cut back, 8 bases at V and 4 bases at J, with 24 bases in the middle. CDR3 length equals 16 residues. CDR1 is SNHLY, CDR2 FYNNEI, per germline. The chain's CDR3 is CASCFVLAADLYEQYF. CDR3 coding DNA: TGTGCCAGCTGCTTTGTCCTAGCAGCGGATTTATACGAGCAGTACTTC. The full variable domain, in which reference TRBV2 and TRBJ2-7 provide the parts outside the CDR3, is EPEVTQTPSHQVTQMGQEVILRCVPISNHLYFYWYRQILGQKVEFLVSFYNNEISEKSEIFDDQFSVERPDGSNFTLKIRSTKLEDSAMYFCASCFVLAADLYEQYFGPGTRLTVT.

This clonotype was found many times. The V and J genes are TRBV29-1 and TRBJ2-5; no reliable D call. There are 10 residues in the CDR3. Trimming took 6 bases from V and 2 from J, leaving 4 bases between them. Germline lookup yields CDR1 SQVTM and CDR2 ANQGSEA. The CDR3 nucleotides are TGCAGCGTCCCGCAAGAGACCCAGTACTTC. Protein product: CSVPQETQYF.

The chain combines TRBV27 with TRBJ2-2; TRBD2 matches at 13 bases. The CDR3 sequence is 20 residues long. The J segment lost 7 bases and the V segment lost 5 bases, leaving 19 bases of the junction unmatched. CDR1 is MNHEY, CDR2 SMNVEV, per germline (reference sequence). This CDR3 is CASSPSYGLAGELRIGELFF. For the CDR3, the DNA is TGTGCCAGCAGTCCTTCCTATGGACTAGCGGGGGAGCTACGCATCGGGGAGCTGTTTTTT.

With regard to this clonotype: The missing conserved phenylalanine or tryptophan at the end of this CDR3 makes a read error likely. The chain couples TRBV5-6 to TRBJ1-2, with D perhaps matching TRBD1 (5 bases). V was shortened by 2 bases and J by 4 bases, with 18 bases between the two germline ends. This CDR3 region has 16 residues. CDR1 and CDR2 from the germline V gene are SGHDT and YYEEEE. The DNA of the CDR3 is TGTGCCAGCAGCTTACCCTCGGGGCTCATTCCCTATGGCTACACCGTC. Translating it yields CASSLPSGLIPYGYTV.

In its sample, this clonotype was seen many times. The V gene is TRBV28, the J gene TRBJ1-2, with D perhaps TRBD1 (5 bases). CDR3 length: 13 residues. Trimming removed 6 bases from V and 3 bases from J, with 11 bases in between. Germline CDR1 MDHEN, CDR2 SYDVKM. CDR3 in DNA: TGTGCCAGCAGACCTGACAGCTACTATGGCTACACCTTC. This gives the protein CASRPDSYYGYTF.

This clonotype was counted many times. This sequence joins TRBV27 and TRBJ2-7, with D possibly being TRBD1 (5 bases). Trimming took off 7 bases at V and 1 base at J, with 14 bases between the two ends. Germline V gene data show CDR1 as MNHEY and CDR2 as SMNVEV (reference sequence). The CDR3 covers 14 residues. For the CDR3, the DNA is TGTGCCAGCAAGGGGTACAGGACATCCTACGAGCAGTACTTC. Translation: CASKGYRTSYEQYF.

This clonotype appeared many times. The CDR3 sequence: CAISESWRLRTGELFF. The CDR3 coding sequence is TGTGCCATCAGTGAGAGTTGGAGGTTACGCACCGGGGAGCTGTTTTTT. The chain combines TRBV10-3 with TRBJ2-2; D is perhaps TRBD2 (5 bases). The V end lost 2 bases, the J end lost 4 bases, and 14 bases lay between the germline ends. Germline CDR1 reads ENHRY; CDR2 reads SYGVKD. This CDR3 has 16 amino acids.

This clonotype was seen ten or more times. J is TRBJ1-1 and V is TRBV6-1; possible D gene TRBD1, 6 bases. This CDR3 is built from 14 residues. Germline V gene sequence: CDR1 MNHNS, CDR2 SASEGT. The V end lost 6 bases, the J end lost 4 bases, and 15 bases lay between the germline ends. CDR3 DNA sequence: TGTGCCAGCAGCAACCCCACAGGGCCCACTGAAGCTTTCTTT. As protein: CASSNPTGPTEAFF.

The chain recombines TRBV19 with TRBJ2-4; D possibly corresponds to TRBD1 (6 bases). Trimming stripped 7 bases from V and 0 bases from J, with 19 bases between. CDR1 and CDR2 (germline): LNHDA, SQIVND (reference sequence). The CDR3 has 17 amino acids. CDR3 protein: CASNQGLRVRAKNIQYF. In DNA form, the CDR3 reads TGTGCCAGTAACCAGGGGCTCCGGGTTCGAGCCAAAAACATTCAGTACTTC.

The chain combines TRBV5-5 with TRBJ2-5; 7 bases line up with TRBD2. Germline V gene lookup returns CDR1 SGHKS and CDR2 YYEKEE (reference sequence). There are 16 residues in the CDR3. Germline trimming cut 2 bases from V and 5 bases from J; bases unmatched to any gene: 12. CDR3 coding DNA: TGTGCCAGCAGCTTTCCGGAGGGAATTAGCGGGGAGACCCAGTACTTC. The encoded protein is CASSFPEGISGETQYF. The full variable domain, with the rest looked up from reference TRBV5-5 and TRBJ2-5, is DAGVTQSPTHLIKTRGQQVTLRCSPISGHKSVSWYQQVLGQGPQFIFQYYEKEERGRGNFPDRFSARQFPNYSSELNVNALLLGDSALYLCASSFPEGISGETQYFGPGTRLLVL.

This clonotype was seen ten or more times. V usage is TRBV27 and J usage is TRBJ2-7; TRBD1 matches at 8 bases. V gave up 8 bases and J gave up 3 bases; unmatched junction bases: 9. The CDR3 has 14 residues. Per germline, CDR1 MNHEY and CDR2 SMNVEV (reference sequence). CDR3 in amino acids: CASATGDSIYEQYF. The CDR3 DNA follows: TGTGCCAGCGCGACAGGGGATTCCATCTACGAGCAGTACTTC.

This clonotype was seen at least ten times. The V and J genes are TRBV6-5 and TRBJ2-7, with D perhaps being TRBD1 or TRBD2 (6 bases each). This CDR3 is built from 17 residues. Germline assignment: CDR1 MNHEY and CDR2 SVGAGI. Trimming stripped 0 bases from V and 2 bases from J, with 17 bases between. The DNA of the CDR3 is TGTGCCAGCAGTTACTCGTGGAGAAAAGGGGGGACCTACGAGCAGTACTTC. It encodes CASSYSWRKGGTYEQYF.

The chain recombines TRBV28 with TRBJ2-7, with D possibly being TRBD1 or TRBD2 (6 bases each). Deletions cut 2 bases from V and 3 bases from J, with 17 bases between. The CDR3 runs to 16 residues. CDR1 is MDHEN and CDR2 is SYDVKM in the germline V gene. The CDR3 loop reads CASSLKGEGGHYEQYF. The CDR3 DNA follows: TGTGCCAGCAGTTTAAAGGGAGAGGGGGGACACTACGAGCAGTACTTC.

This rearrangement joins TRBV5-1 to TRBJ1-2; D is undetermined. In germline, CDR1 is SGHRS, CDR2 YFSETQ. Trimming took off 4 bases at V and 8 bases at J, with 12 bases between the two ends. This CDR3 is built from 12 residues. The CDR3 loop is CASSAGRGGYTF. Here the CDR3 DNA reads TGCGCCAGCAGCGCAGGACGGGGAGGCTACACCTTC.

The table lists this clonotype with many counts. The V call is TRBV27, the J call TRBJ2-7; no clear D gene. The CDR3 has 13 amino acids. CDR1 MNHEY and CDR2 SMNVEV come from the germline V gene (reference sequence). Trimming took off 0 bases at V and 4 bases at J, with 7 bases between the two ends. The CDR3 spells CASSLSNGYEQYF. The CDR3 DNA is TGTGCCAGCAGTTTATCGAACGGTTACGAGCAGTACTTC.

This clonotype occurred many times. V gene TRBV5-1 combines with J gene TRBJ2-2, with D possibly being TRBD1 (5 bases). V shed 2 bases and J shed 3 bases, with 8 bases lying between them. The germline V gene encodes CDR1 SGHRS and CDR2 YFSETQ. The CDR3 consists of 14 residues. CDR3 region: CASSFPQDTGELFF. The CDR3 region has the DNA TGCGCCAGCAGCTTTCCACAGGACACCGGGGAGCTGTTTTTT.

This clonotype showed up many times. The rearrangement joins TRBV27 to TRBJ2-2; 9 bases match TRBD1. Germline-derived CDR1 and CDR2 are MNHEY and SMNVEV (reference sequence). The CDR3 length is 18 residues. The V segment lost 5 bases and the J segment 5 bases; nucleotides outside the gene matches: 15. CDR3 sequence reads: CASSKPLGGTGSTGELFF. The CDR3 DNA reads TGTGCCAGCAGTAAACCCCTGGGGGGGACAGGGTCAACCGGGGAGCTGTTTTTT.

This clonotype was found many times. The chain couples TRBV5-6 to TRBJ1-3, with D unresolved. The germline CDR1 and CDR2 sequences are SGHDT and YYEEEE. Trimming pared 1 base from V and 1 base from J, leaving 6 bases between. CDR3 length equals 14 residues. CDR3 sequence reads: CASSLWGSGNTIYF. DNA for the CDR3: TGTGCCAGCAGCTTGTGGGGATCTGGAAACACCATATATTTT.

This clonotype was counted ten times or more. This chain uses TRBV5-1 with TRBJ2-7, with unresolved D. The germline V gene has CDR1 SGHRS and CDR2 YFSETQ. This CDR3 has 14 amino acids. V was pared by 5 bases and J by 6 bases, with 18 bases between. CDR3: CASRVGPSTVEQYF. CDR3 nucleotides: TGCGCCAGCAGGGTAGGGCCCTCTACGGTCGAGCAGTACTTC.

The chain recombines TRBV20-1 with TRBJ2-7, with D perhaps being TRBD1 or TRBD2 (6 bases each). Trimming cost V 6 bases and J 6 bases, with 12 bases left between them. This CDR3 has 11 amino acids. Germline-derived CDR1 and CDR2 are DFQATT and SNEGSKA (reference sequence). The CDR3 DNA is TGCAGTGCCGAAAGGGGGGCCGAGCAGTACTTC. Translating it yields CSAERGAEQYF.

Ten or more counts support this clonotype. V is TRBV20-1 and J is TRBJ1-1; D may be TRBD1 (5 bases). There are 13 residues in the CDR3. Looked up from germline, CDR1 is DFQATT and CDR2 is SNEGSKA (reference sequence). The germline V and J ends were trimmed by 6 bases and 6 bases, with 17 bases remaining between them. The CDR3 coding sequence is TGCAGTGCGTCGGGACGGCAAGACGCTGAAGCTTTCTTT. Its protein is CSASGRQDAEAFF.